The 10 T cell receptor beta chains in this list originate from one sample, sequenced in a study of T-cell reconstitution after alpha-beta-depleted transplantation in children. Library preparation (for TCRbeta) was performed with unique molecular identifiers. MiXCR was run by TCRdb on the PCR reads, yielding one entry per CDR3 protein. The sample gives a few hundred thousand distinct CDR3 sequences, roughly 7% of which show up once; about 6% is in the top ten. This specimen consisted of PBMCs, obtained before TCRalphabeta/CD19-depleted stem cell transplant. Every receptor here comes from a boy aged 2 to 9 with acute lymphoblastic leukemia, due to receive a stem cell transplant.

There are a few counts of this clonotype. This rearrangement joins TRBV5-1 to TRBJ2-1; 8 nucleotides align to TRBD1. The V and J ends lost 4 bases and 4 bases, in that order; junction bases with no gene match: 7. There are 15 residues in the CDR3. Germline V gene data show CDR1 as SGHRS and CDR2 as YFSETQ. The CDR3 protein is CASSVGQARYNEQFF. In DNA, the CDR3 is TGCGCCAGCAGCGTGGGACAGGCTCGGTACAATGAGCAGTTCTTC.

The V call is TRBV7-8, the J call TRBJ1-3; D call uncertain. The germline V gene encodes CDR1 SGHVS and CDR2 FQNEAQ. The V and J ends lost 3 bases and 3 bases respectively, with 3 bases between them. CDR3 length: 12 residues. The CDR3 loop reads CASSFLGNTIYF. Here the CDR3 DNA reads TGTGCCAGCAGCTTCCTTGGAAACACCATATATTTT.

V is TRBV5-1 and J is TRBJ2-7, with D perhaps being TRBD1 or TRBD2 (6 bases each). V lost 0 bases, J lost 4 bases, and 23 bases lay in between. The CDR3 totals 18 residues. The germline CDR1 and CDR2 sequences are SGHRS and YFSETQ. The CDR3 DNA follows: TGCGCCAGCAGCTTGGAGTCGGCAGTCCGCCGGGGGCAATACGAGCAGTACTTC. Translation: CASSLESAVRRGQYEQYF.

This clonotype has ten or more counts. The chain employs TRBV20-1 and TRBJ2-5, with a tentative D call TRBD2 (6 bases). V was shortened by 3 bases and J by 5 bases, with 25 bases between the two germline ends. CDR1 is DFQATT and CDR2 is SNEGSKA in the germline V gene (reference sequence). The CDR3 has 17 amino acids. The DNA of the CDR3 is TGCAGTGCTAGTGCCAGTAGCGGATCACTGGGACGGGAGACCCAGTACTTC. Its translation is CSASASSGSLGRETQYF.

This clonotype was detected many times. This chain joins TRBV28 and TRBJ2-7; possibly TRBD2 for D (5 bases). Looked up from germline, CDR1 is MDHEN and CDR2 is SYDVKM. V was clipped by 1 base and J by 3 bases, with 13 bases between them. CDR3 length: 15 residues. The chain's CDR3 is CASSLSAGKNYEQYF. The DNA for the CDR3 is TGTGCCAGCAGTTTATCGGCGGGTAAGAACTACGAGCAGTACTTC.

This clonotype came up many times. CDR3 amino acids: CSARGLAGKGNTGELFF. CDR3 coding DNA: TGCAGTGCTAGGGGCCTAGCGGGGAAGGGGAACACCGGGGAGCTGTTTTTT. This rearrangement joins TRBV20-1 to TRBJ2-2, with TRBD2 matching 9 bases. V dropped 3 bases and J dropped 1; count of bases not matched to a gene: 9. CDR3 length: 17 residues. Germline-derived CDR1 and CDR2 are DFQATT and SNEGSKA (reference sequence).

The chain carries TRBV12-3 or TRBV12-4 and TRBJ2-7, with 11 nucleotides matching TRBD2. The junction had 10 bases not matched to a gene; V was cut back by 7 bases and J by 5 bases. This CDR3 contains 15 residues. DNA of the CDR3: TGTGCCAGCACTCTGAGGGCTAGCGGGAGGAACGAGCAGTACTTC. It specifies CASTLRASGRNEQYF.

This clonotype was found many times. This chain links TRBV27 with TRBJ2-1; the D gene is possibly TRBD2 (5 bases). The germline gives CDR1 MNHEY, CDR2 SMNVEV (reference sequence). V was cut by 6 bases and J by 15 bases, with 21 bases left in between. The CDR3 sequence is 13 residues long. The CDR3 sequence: CASSLTALAQVFF. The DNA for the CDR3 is TGTGCCAGCAGCCTAACGGCCCTAGCCCAGGTGTTCTTC.

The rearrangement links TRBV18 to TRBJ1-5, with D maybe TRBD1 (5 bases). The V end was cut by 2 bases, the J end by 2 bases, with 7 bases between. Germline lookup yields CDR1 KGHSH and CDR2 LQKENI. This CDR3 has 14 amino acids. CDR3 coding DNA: TGTGCCAGCTCACCAGGCAGGGGCAATCAGCCCCAGCATTTT. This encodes CASSPGRGNQPQHF.

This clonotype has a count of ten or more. CDR3 region: CASSLSSGGLETQYF. CDR3 nucleotide sequence: TGTGCCAGCAGCTTAAGCTCTGGAGGGCTAGAGACCCAGTACTTC. The chain links TRBV7-8 to TRBJ2-5; maybe TRBD2 (6 bases). The CDR3 is 15 residues long. V dropped 2 bases and J dropped 4 bases, with 14 bases sitting between them. CDR1 is SGHVS and CDR2 is FQNEAQ in the germline V gene. The whole variable domain, filled in from reference TRBV7-8 and TRBJ2-5, reads GAGVSQSPRYKVAKRGQDVALRCDPISGHVSLFWYQQALGQGPEFLTYFQNEAQLDKSGLPSDRFFAERPEGSVSTLKIQRTQQEDSAVYLCASSLSSGGLETQYFGPGTRLLVL.